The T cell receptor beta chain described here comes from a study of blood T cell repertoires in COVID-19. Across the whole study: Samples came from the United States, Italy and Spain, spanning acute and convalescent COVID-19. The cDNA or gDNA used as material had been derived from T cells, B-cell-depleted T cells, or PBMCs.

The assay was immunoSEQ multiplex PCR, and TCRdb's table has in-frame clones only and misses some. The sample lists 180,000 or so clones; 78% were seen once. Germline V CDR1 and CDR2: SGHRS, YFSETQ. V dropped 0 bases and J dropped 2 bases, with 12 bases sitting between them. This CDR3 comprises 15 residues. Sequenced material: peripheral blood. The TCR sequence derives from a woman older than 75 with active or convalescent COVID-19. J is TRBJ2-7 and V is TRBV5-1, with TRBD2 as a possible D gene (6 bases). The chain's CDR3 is CASSLGTTLAYEQYF. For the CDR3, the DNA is TGCGCCAGCAGCTTGGGGACTACCTTAGCCTACGAGCAGTACTTC.